This T cell receptor (beta chain) was sequenced for a study of blood T cells in healthy people across ages. The authors ran a second PCR of roughly 6 to 12 cycles using a sample-barcoded 5' primer and a J-beta primer mix. Using its own MiXCR run on the 5' RACE reads, TCRdb lists one record per CDR3 protein. The sample has a few hundred thousand distinct CDR3 sequences, roughly a quarter seen once; the top ten hold about 3.3%. Germline V gene sequence: CDR1 DFQATT, CDR2 SNEGSKA (reference sequence). The V gene end was trimmed by 5 bases and the J gene end by 0 bases; junction bases not matched to a gene: 13. This CDR3 contains 18 residues. These data also formed part of another study, on T cells of mothers and their children.

The sample was blood. This clonotype was obtained from a boy younger than 10 in good health. This chain links TRBV20-1 with TRBJ2-1; 10 bases align to TRBD2. The CDR3 sequence is CSAGAGTSASNSYNEQFF. The CDR3 coding sequence is TGCAGTGCTGGAGCCGGGACTAGCGCATCTAACTCCTACAATGAGCAGTTCTTC.